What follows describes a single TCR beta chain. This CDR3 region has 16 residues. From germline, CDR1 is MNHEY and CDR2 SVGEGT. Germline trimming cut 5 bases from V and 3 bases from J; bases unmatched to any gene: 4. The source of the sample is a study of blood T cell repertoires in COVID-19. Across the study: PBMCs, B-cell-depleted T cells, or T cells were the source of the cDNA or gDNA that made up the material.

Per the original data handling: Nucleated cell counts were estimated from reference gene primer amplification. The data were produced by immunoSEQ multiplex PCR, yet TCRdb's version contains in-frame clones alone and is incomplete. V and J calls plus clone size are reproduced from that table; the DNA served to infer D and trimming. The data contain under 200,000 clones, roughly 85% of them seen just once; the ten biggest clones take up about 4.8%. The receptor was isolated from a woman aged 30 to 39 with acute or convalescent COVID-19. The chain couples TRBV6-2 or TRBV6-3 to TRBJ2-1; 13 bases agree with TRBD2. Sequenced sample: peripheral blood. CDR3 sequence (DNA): TGTGCCAGCAGTCCCGGGACTAGCGGGGTCTACAATGAGCAGTTCTTC. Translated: CASSPGTSGVYNEQFF.